One sample yielded the 17 T cell receptor beta chains listed below, sequenced in a study of beta chain features in type 1 diabetes (dated by TCRdb to the late 2010s). The investigation overall reported the following: Type 1 diabetes patients showed a moderate but significant shortening of TCRB CDR3 length in all four CD4+ subsets.

No antigen has been identified for these receptors. Libraries were built with the immunoSEQ multiplex PCR assay. The High Capacity cDNA Reverse Transcription Kit was used to reverse transcribe all of the isolated RNA, meaning that expressed TCRB transcripts were what got sequenced. Sourced from immuneACCESS, this table was stored by TCRdb with only in-frame sequences that have V and J called. A share of the clones is absent; for the studies checked, an unresolved V gene accounts for under half, and the remainder has no known explanation. The sample table records about 710,000 clones; about 14% of these occur just once. Roughly 0.04% of the sample comes from the top ten. The sequenced sample consisted of naive CD4+ T cells from blood. This specimen's cell subset or site label, per the study, means: true naive CD4+ T cells. The receptors stem from a man between 18 and 35 years old with type 1 diabetes.

J is TRBJ2-3 and V is TRBV7-6; D remains ambiguous. CDR3 length: 15 residues. Germline lookup yields CDR1 SGHVS and CDR2 FNYEAQ. Trimming pared 2 bases from V and 5 bases from J, leaving 14 bases between. The CDR3 bases are TGTGCCAGCAGCTTAAAAGGTTTGCGTGGAGATACGCAGTATTTT. Translation gives CASSLKGLRGDTQYF.

The rearrangement uses TRBV7-2 and TRBJ2-7; the match to TRBD2 covers 12 bases. The CDR3 consists of 15 residues. The junction had 5 bases not matched to a gene; V was cut back by 4 bases and J by 4 bases. Per germline, CDR1 SGHTA and CDR2 FQGNSA. Here the CDR3 reads CASSSQTSGGYEQYF. In DNA form, the CDR3 reads TGTGCCAGCAGCTCACAGACTAGCGGGGGATACGAGCAGTACTTC.

This clone was seen more than once but under ten times. J is TRBJ2-5 and V is TRBV5-1; perhaps TRBD1 as D (6 bases). V lost 4 bases to trimming and J lost 2 bases, with 9 bases between them. The V gene's germline CDR1 is SGHRS and CDR2 YFSETQ. The CDR3 has 13 amino acids. The chain's CDR3 is CASSIQGQETQYF. The CDR3 DNA reads as TGCGCCAGCAGCATTCAGGGGCAAGAGACCCAGTACTTC.

V is TRBV14 and J is TRBJ2-7, with 9 bases matching TRBD1. This CDR3 has 16 amino acids. The V and J ends lost 0 bases and 3 bases, in that order; junction bases with no gene match: 6. Germline CDR1 and CDR2: SGHDN and FVKESK. The CDR3 coding sequence is TGTGCCAGCAGCCAAGAGCCAAGGGGACAGGGCTACGAGCAGTACTTC. Encoded protein: CASSQEPRGQGYEQYF.

V is TRBV19 and J is TRBJ2-1, with 11 bases identical to TRBD2. The V segment lost 3 bases and the J segment 8 bases; nucleotides outside the gene matches: 12. This CDR3 spans 17 amino acids. The germline V gene has CDR1 LNHDA and CDR2 SQIVND (reference sequence). CDR3 protein: CASSMVVTSGNRHEQFF. In nucleotides, the CDR3 is TGTGCCAGTAGTATGGTTGTGACTAGCGGGAATAGGCATGAGCAGTTCTTC.

This chain uses TRBV2 with TRBJ1-5, with D maybe TRBD1 (5 bases). The V end lost 3 bases, the J end lost 11 bases, and 17 bases lay between the germline ends. CDR1 and CDR2 from the germline V gene are SNHLY and FYNNEI. This CDR3 has 14 residues. CDR3 protein: CASSEERGPSAQHF. The CDR3, as DNA: TGTGCCAGCAGTGAGGAGAGGGGACCATCGGCCCAGCATTTT.

This clone was seen only a few times. V gene TRBV21-1 combines with J gene TRBJ2-7. TRBV21-1 is flagged as a pseudogene. This CDR3 contains 15 residues. CDR3 DNA sequence: TGTGCCAGCAGCAATAAAGGCAGACCTACCTACGAGCAGTACTTC. This gives the protein CASSNKGRPTYEQYF.

V usage is TRBV6-6 and J usage is TRBJ2-5, with a weak D call TRBD1 (5 bases). Trimming took 5 bases from V and 0 from J, leaving 13 bases between them. The CDR3 covers 15 residues. The V gene's germline CDR1 is MNHNY and CDR2 SVGAGI (reference sequence). The CDR3 DNA reads TGTGCCAGCAGTCCTCATAGCAGGGACCAAGAGACCCAGTACTTC. Translated, it gives CASSPHSRDQETQYF.

This clone has just a few counts. The chain uses TRBV29-1 and TRBJ2-7, with 9 bases lining up with TRBD1. The CDR3 consists of 14 residues. In germline, CDR1 is SQVTM, CDR2 ANQGSEA. Unmatched junction bases numbered 12, after V lost 7 bases and J lost 5 bases. Written as DNA, the CDR3 is TGCAGCGCGGGGGACGGGACAGGGAACCACGAGCAGTACTTC. This gives the protein CSAGDGTGNHEQYF.

In its sample, this clone was seen a few times. The chain recombines TRBV5-1 with TRBJ2-3; 15 nucleotides align to TRBD2. The CDR3 contains 16 residues. With V trimmed by 3 bases and J by 5 bases, 4 bases remained unmatched. Per germline, CDR1 SGHRS and CDR2 YFSETQ. This CDR3 is CASSWGLAGGGDTQYF. Here the CDR3 DNA reads TGCGCCAGCAGCTGGGGACTAGCGGGAGGAGGAGATACGCAGTATTTT.

V and J are TRBV28 and TRBJ1-2; D is possibly TRBD1 (6 bases). Germline V CDR1 and CDR2: MDHEN, SYDVKM. V dropped 6 bases and J dropped 8 bases, with 19 bases sitting between them. The CDR3 contains 14 residues. CDR3 sequence reads: CASRTGSGTMGYTF. CDR3 nucleotides: TGTGCCAGCAGAACAGGGTCGGGAACTATGGGCTACACCTTC.

The sample holds a few counts of this clone. The chain links TRBV15 to TRBJ1-4; D gene ambiguous. CDR3 length: 14 amino acids. Trimming took 1 base from V and 5 from J, leaving 8 bases between them. The germline gives CDR1 LNHNV, CDR2 YYDKDF (reference sequence). CDR3 in DNA: TGTGCCACCAGCAGAGTAGTCCAAAATGAAAAACTGTTTTTT. It is translated as CATSRVVQNEKLFF.

The chain links TRBV5-4 to TRBJ1-2; a possible D gene is TRBD1 (5 bases). The CDR3 spans 15 residues. Trimming left V 5 bases short and J 8 bases short, with 22 bases between. Germline V gene lookup returns CDR1 SGHNT and CDR2 YYREEE (reference sequence). DNA for the CDR3: TGTGCCAGCAGTGCGTCGGGACCTATGACGTGGGGCTACACCTTC. This sequence encodes CASSASGPMTWGYTF.

The sample holds a few counts of this clone. The rearrangement joins TRBV10-3 to TRBJ1-4; TRBD1 aligns across 8 bases. Germline lookup yields CDR1 ENHRY and CDR2 SYGVKD. There are 15 residues in the CDR3. V gave up 4 bases and J gave up 4 bases; unmatched junction bases: 5. As DNA, the CDR3 is TGTGCCATCAGTGGAGCACAGGGGGTTAATGAAAAACTGTTTTTT. Its protein is CAISGAQGVNEKLFF.

This chain connects TRBV10-3 to TRBJ2-7, with 8 positions matching TRBD1. Germline CDR1 reads ENHRY; CDR2 reads SYGVKD. This CDR3 region has 16 residues. V lost 0 bases to trimming and J lost 5 bases; unmatched junction nucleotides: 9. The CDR3 nucleotides are TGTGCCATCAGTGAGTCCCGAACAGGGGGGCCCGACGAGCAGTACTTC. It is translated as CAISESRTGGPDEQYF.

This clone has just one count. The chain has TRBV9 and TRBJ2-3; possible D gene TRBD2, 5 bases. In germline, CDR1 is SGDLS, CDR2 YYNGEE. CDR3 size: 15 residues. V was trimmed by 4 bases and J by 3 bases, leaving 15 bases between them. This chain's CDR3 is CASSRSPGRTDTQYF. DNA for the CDR3: TGTGCCAGCAGCCGATCCCCTGGGAGAACAGATACGCAGTATTTT.

This clone has just a few counts. The gene calls are TRBV29-1 and TRBJ1-4, with a tentative D call TRBD1 (5 bases). Germline V gene lookup returns CDR1 SQVTM and CDR2 ANQGSEA. The CDR3 has 12 residues. V shed 3 bases and J shed 11 bases, with 13 bases lying between them. CDR3 loop: CSVDTGIEKLFF. CDR3 bases: TGCAGCGTTGATACAGGTATCGAGAAACTGTTTTTT. The full variable domain, rest sourced from reference TRBV29-1 and TRBJ1-4, is SAVISQKPSRDICQRGTSLTIQCQVDSQVTMMFWYRQQPGQSLTLIATANQGSEATYESGFVIDKFPISRPNLTFSTLTVSNMSPEDSSIYLCSVDTGIEKLFFGSGTQLSVL.